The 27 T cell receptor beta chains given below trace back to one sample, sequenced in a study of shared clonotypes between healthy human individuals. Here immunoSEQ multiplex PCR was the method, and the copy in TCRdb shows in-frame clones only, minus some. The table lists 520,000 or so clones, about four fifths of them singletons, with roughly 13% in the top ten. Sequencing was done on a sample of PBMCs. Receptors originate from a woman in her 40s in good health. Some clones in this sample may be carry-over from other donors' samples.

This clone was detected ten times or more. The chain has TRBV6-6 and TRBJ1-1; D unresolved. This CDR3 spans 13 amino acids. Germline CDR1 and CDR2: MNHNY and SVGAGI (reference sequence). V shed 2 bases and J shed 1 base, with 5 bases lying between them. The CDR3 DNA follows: TGTGCCAGCAGTTACGAGGGGAACACTGAAGCTTTCTTT. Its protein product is CASSYEGNTEAFF.

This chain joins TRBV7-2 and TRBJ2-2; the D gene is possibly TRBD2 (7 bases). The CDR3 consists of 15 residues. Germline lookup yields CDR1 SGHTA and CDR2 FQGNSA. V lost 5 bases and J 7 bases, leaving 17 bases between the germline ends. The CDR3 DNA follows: TGTGCCAGCAGCCTGGTGGGGGGGCTGATCGGGGAGCTGTTTTTT. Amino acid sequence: CASSLVGGLIGELFF.

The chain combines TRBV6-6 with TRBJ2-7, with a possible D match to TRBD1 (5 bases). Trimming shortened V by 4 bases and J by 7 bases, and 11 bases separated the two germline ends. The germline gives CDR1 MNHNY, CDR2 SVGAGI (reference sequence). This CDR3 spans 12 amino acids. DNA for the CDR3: TGTGCCAGCAGTTTTGACAGCCTAGAGCAGTACTTC. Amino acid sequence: CASSFDSLEQYF.

CDR3 nucleotide sequence: TGTGCCAGCAGCTTTAGGTACACCGGGGAGCTGTTTTTT. Its protein product is CASSFRYTGELFF. This chain uses TRBV7-8 with TRBJ2-2; no firm D call. There are 13 residues in the CDR3. Trimming removed 3 bases at V and 3 bases at J, with 5 bases between. CDR1 SGHVS and CDR2 FQNEAQ come from the germline V gene.

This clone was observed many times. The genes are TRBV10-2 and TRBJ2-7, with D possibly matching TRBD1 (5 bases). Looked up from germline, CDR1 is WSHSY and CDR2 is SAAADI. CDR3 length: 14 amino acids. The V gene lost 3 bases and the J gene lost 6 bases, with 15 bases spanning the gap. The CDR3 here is CASSDSDTATEQYF. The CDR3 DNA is TGCGCCAGCAGTGACTCGGACACCGCGACCGAGCAGTACTTC.

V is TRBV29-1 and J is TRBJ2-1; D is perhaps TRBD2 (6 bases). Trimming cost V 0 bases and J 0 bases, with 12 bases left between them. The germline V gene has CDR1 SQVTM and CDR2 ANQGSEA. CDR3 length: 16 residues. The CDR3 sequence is CSVEDTGESSYNEQFF. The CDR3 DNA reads TGCAGCGTTGAAGATACGGGGGAGAGCTCCTACAATGAGCAGTTCTTC.

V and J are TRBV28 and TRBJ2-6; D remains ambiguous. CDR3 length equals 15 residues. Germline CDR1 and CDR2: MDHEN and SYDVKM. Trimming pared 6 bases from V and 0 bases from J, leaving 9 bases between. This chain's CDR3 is CASSPRSSGANVLTF. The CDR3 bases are TGTGCCAGCAGCCCCAGGAGCTCTGGGGCCAACGTCCTGACTTTC.

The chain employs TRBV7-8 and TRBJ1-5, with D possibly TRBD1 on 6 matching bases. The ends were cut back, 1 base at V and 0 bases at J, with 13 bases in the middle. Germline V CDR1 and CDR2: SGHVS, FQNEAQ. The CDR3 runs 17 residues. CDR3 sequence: CASSLVGGGYSNQPQHF. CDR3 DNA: TGTGCCAGCAGCTTAGTGGGGGGGGGCTATAGCAATCAGCCCCAGCATTTT.

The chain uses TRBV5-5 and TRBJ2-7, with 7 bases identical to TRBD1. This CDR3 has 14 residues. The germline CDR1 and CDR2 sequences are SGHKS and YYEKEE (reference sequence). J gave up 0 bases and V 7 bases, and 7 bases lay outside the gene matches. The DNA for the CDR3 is TGTGCCAGCTCAGGGGGATTTAGCTCCTACGAGCAGTACTTC. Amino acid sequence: CASSGGFSSYEQYF. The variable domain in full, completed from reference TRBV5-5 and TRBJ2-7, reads DAGVTQSPTHLIKTRGQQVTLRCSPISGHKSVSWYQQVLGQGPQFIFQYYEKEERGRGNFPDRFSARQFPNYSSELNVNALLLGDSALYLCASSGGFSSYEQYFGPGTRLTVT.

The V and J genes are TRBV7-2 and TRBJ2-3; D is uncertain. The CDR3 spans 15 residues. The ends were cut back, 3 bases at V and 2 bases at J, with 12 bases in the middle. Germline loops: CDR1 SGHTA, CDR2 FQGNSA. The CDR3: CASSFLLSDTDTQYF. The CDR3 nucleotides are TGTGCCAGCAGCTTCCTGTTGAGTGACACAGATACGCAGTATTTT. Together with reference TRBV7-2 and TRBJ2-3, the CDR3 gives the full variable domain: GAGVSQSPSNKVTEKGKDVELRCDPISGHTALYWYRQSLGQGLEFLIYFQGNSAPDKSGLPSDRFSAERTGGSVSTLTIQRTQQEDSAVYLCASSFLLSDTDTQYFGPGTRLTVL.

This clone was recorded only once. The CDR3 protein is CATQARDRLEQFF. CDR3 nucleotide sequence: TGTGCCACGCAAGCCCGGGACAGGCTCGAGCAGTTCTTC. The chain couples TRBV10-3 to TRBJ2-1; 8 nucleotides agree with TRBD1. This CDR3 contains 13 residues. V lost 10 bases, J lost 10 bases, and 12 bases stayed unmatched. Germline loops: CDR1 ENHRY, CDR2 SYGVKD.

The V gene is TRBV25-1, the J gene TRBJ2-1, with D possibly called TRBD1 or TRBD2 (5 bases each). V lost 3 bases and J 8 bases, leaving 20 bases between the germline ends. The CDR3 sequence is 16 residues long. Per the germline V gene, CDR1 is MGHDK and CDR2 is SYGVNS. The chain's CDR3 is CASSDARTPVGDEQFF. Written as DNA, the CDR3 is TGTGCCAGCAGTGACGCCCGGACACCGGTGGGGGATGAGCAGTTCTTC.

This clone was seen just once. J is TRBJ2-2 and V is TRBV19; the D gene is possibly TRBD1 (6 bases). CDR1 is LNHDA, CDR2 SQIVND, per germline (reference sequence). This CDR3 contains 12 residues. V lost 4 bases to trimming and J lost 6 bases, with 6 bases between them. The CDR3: CASSKGAGELFF. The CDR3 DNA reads TGTGCCAGTAGTAAGGGGGCCGGGGAGCTGTTTTTT.

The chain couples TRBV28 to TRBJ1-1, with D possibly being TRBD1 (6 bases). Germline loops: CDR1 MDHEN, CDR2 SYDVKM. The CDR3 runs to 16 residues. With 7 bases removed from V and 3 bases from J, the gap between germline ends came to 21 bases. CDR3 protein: CASTLILGALDTEAFF. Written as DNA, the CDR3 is TGTGCCAGCACCCTTATTTTGGGGGCGCTGGACACTGAAGCTTTCTTT.

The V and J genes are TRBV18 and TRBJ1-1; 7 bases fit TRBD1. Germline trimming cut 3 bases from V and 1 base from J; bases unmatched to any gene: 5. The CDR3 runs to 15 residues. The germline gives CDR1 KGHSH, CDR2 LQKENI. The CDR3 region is CASSPAGTENTEAFF. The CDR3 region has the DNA TGTGCCAGCTCACCCGCCGGGACAGAGAACACTGAAGCTTTCTTT.

CDR3 DNA: TGTGCCAGCAGCTCCGAGGCAGATACGCAGTATTTT. This gives the protein CASSSEADTQYF. The chain combines TRBV5-4 with TRBJ2-3; unclear D gene. V lost 3 bases, J lost 4 bases, and 6 bases lay in between. CDR1 is SGHNT, CDR2 YYREEE, per germline (reference sequence). This CDR3 has 12 residues.

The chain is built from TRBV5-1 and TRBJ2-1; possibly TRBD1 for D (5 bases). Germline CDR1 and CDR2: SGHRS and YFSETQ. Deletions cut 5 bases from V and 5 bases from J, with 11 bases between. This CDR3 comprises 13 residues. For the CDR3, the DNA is TGCGCCAGCAGTCGCGACAGAAACAATGAGCAGTTCTTC. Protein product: CASSRDRNNEQFF.

In nucleotides, the CDR3 is TGTGCCAGCAGCTTGGATGGGGGAGGCTCCTACAATGAGCAGTTCTTC. This sequence encodes CASSLDGGGSYNEQFF. The rearrangement uses TRBV5-6 and TRBJ2-1, with TRBD2 as a possible D gene (6 bases). The germline V gene encodes CDR1 SGHDT and CDR2 YYEEEE. Trimming pared 0 bases from V and 0 bases from J, leaving 10 bases between. The length of the CDR3 is 16 residues.

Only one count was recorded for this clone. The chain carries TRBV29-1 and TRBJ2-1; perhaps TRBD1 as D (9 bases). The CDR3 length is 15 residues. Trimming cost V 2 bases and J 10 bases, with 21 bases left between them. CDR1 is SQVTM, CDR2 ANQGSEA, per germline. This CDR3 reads CSVERWDRAGGEQFF. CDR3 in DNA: TGCAGCGTTGAAAGGTGGGACAGGGCGGGGGGCGAGCAGTTCTTC.

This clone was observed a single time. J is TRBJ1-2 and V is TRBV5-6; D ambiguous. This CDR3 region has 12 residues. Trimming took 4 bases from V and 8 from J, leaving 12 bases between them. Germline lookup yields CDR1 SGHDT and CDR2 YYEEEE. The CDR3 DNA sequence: TGTGCCAGCAGCCTTGGAGGCGAGGGCTACACCTTC. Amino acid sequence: CASSLGGEGYTF.

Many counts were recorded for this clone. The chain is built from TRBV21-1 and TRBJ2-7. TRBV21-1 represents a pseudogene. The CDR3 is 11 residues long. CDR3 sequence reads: CASSKAHEQYF. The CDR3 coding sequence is TGTGCCAGCAGCAAAGCGCACGAGCAGTACTTC.

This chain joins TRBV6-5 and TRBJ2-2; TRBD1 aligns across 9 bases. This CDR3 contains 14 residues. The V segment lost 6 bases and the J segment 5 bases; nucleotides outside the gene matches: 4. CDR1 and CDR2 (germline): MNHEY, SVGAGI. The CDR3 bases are TGTGCCAGCAGAAGACAGGGGGGTACCGGGGAGCTGTTTTTT. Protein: CASRRQGGTGELFF.

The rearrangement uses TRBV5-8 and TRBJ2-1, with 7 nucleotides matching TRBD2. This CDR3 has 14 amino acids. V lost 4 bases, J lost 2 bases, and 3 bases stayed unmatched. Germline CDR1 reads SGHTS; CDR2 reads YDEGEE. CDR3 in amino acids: CASSPRGAYNEQFF. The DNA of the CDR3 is TGTGCCAGCAGCCCCCGGGGGGCCTACAATGAGCAGTTCTTC.

The CDR3 DNA follows: TGTGCCAGCAGCTTTGTACAGGGGGGTGAGACCCAGTACTTC. Translating gives CASSFVQGGETQYF. This chain joins TRBV7-9 and TRBJ2-5; 8 bases match TRBD1. Trimming cost V 3 bases and J 5 bases; bases outside gene matches: 5. The CDR3 spans 14 residues. Germline V lookup: CDR1 SEHNR, CDR2 FQNEAQ (reference sequence).

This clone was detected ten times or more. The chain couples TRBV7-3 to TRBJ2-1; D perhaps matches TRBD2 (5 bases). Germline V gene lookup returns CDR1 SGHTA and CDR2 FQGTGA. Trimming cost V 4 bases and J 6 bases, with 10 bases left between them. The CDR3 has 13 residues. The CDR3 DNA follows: TGTGCCAGCAGCTACACTAGTTTCAATGAGCAGTTCTTC. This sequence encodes CASSYTSFNEQFF.

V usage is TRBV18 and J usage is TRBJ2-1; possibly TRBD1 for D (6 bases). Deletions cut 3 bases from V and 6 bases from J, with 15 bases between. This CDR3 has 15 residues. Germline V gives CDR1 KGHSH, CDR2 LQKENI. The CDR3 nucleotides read TGTGCCAGCTCACCCTCCCGAAACAGGGTCAATGAGCAGTTCTTC. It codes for CASSPSRNRVNEQFF.

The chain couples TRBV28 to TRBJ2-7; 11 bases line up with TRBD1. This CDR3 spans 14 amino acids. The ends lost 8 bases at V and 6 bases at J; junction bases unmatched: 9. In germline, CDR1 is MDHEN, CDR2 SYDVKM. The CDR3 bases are TGTGCCAGCGGGACAGGGGGTTCTGGGGGCGAGCAGTACTTC. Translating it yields CASGTGGSGGEQYF.